This T cell receptor beta chain appears in the sequencing data of a study of radiation and T cells in renal cell carcinoma (dated by TCRdb to the early 2020s). Study-wide context: Samples came from a clinical trial, in which primary renal cell carcinomas received 15 Gy stereotactic body radiation therapy followed by nephrectomy 4 weeks later. A total of around 50 samples underwent TCR beta sequencing, made up of roughly 26 tumors and roughly 27 peripheral blood samples. In the 53 samples combined, some 4,000,000 unique CDR3 nucleotide sequences were found, encoding 2.5 million to 3 million unique CDR3 amino acid sequences.

CDR3 length: 15 amino acids, cysteine to phenylalanine. Here the CDR3 DNA is all that survives: 45 bases in frame from base 1. Trimming takes 0 bases off V and 11 bases off J; junction bases not matched to a gene: 10. The germline V gene sets CDR1 to LGHNA and CDR2 to YSLEER. Taken with the paper, the label for time point translates to: baseline pretreatment blood. According to the study, the label for this sample's treatment or condition signals: 15 Gy SBRT to primary tumor, nephrectomy 4 weeks later. To track tumor-enriched clonotypes, serial peripheral blood was sampled from radiation-treated patients at baseline and at 2 weeks and 4 weeks after SBRT. Every patient's renal cell carcinoma showed clear cell pathology. The QIAamp DNA Blood Mini Kit (Qiagen) was used to prepare genomic DNA for TCR sequencing. The analyses included only samples that passed all quality control checks. The study at large found these results: Because the trial had a single-armed design, the trial could not examine how radiation dose or scheduling affected the TCR repertoire. Because pretreatment tumor biopsies were not available, the study could not determine whether clonotypes were already present within the tumor at baseline. In blood, the top tumor clonotypes increased between baseline and 2 weeks post-radiation and then shrank by 4 weeks, which suggests that tumor-resident clones expanded only transiently. Changes in the blood repertoire were not tracked past 4 weeks after treatment.

As regards this clone: Its specific antigen is unknown. There are no base qualities to consult, and no much larger clone falls within one base.

The immunoSEQ kit was used, according to the manufacturer's recommendations, to generate TCR beta libraries from genomic DNA. Library preparation used a first multiplex PCR with proprietary primers, then a second PCR adding unique barcodes, with bead cleanups after each round. Each sample batch included a kit-provided positive control reaction and a negative control reaction. The final libraries were assessed on an Agilent 4200 TapeStation D1000 ScreenTape, pooled by volume, and quantified by qPCR. Sequencing was performed on an Illumina NextSeq500 using a MidOutput 150-cycle cartridge, with 156 Read1 cycles, 15 Index1 cycles, and the kit custom primers. The pooled library was loaded at about 1 pM, with a roughly 20% PhiX control spiked in. On the study's bioinformatics: Vendor-processed data were analyzed in R, with a clonotype defined as all T cells sharing the same CDR3 nucleotide sequence. In the clone abundance analyses, frequencies were normalized to the 10,000 most abundant clones in each sample. Public T cell clones, which averaged fewer than five per sample, were removed prior to analysis. A difference in abundance of at least 32-fold between compartments was used to define tumor-enriched and baseline blood-enriched clonotypes. A beta-binomial differential abundance model was applied to find clonotypes that expanded or contracted between blood time points. Tumor-blood repertoire similarity was measured with the Baroni-Urbani and Buser coefficient, and groups were compared using two-tailed Wilcoxon tests in R. Not all clones reach the TCRdb copy of this immuneACCESS table, which keeps in-frame sequences only. Checked studies attribute under half of the gap to unresolved V genes and leave the rest unexplained. V and J calls and clone size come straight from that table; D and trimming were deduced from the DNA. In this sample the table shows approximately 150,000 clones, around four fifths of which occur a single time. The ten largest clonotypes hold approximately 22% of the sample.

Material: blood, obtained from a patient whose treatment included radiotherapy and nephrectomy. The source is a woman aged 50 to 65 with renal cell carcinoma. This chain joins TRBV4-3 to TRBJ1-1; TRBD1 aligns with 9 central bases. The nucleotides read TGCGCCAGCAGCCAAGAGACCTTAACAGGGGGCTCGGCTTTCTTT. This yields the protein CASSQETLTGGSAFF.